These T cell receptor beta chains were read from a single sample in a study of untreated major depressive disorder. Generated by immunoSEQ multiplex PCR, the TCRdb table keeps only in-frame clones and is missing some. Altogether approximately 13,000 clones are present, roughly 91% being singletons, with the ten largest covering less than 0.9%. Material for sequencing was CD4+ T cells from PBMCs. The receptors derive from a man aged 30-40 years with major depressive disorder. The CDR3 runs from the conserved cysteine through the conserved F or W. A D gene is named only where the DNA matches it firmly. Not all rows give a size; the values are once, few, many and, for expanded clones, a class.

cdr3_length | d_call | j_call | clone_size | v_call | cdr3_aa | cdr3_nt
13 | - | TRBJ2-5 | - | TRBV7-3 | CASSYLKGGTQYF | TGTGCCAGCAGCTACCTCAAGGGTGGGACCCAGTACTTC
15 | TRBD2 | TRBJ2-1 | - | TRBV7-3 | CASSLGTSGYNEQFF | TGTGCCAGCAGCCTCGGGACTAGCGGTTACAATGAGCAGTTCTTC
18 | TRBD1 | TRBJ1-3 | - | TRBV5-1 | CASSRDRGDSILGNTIYF | TGCGCCAGCAGCCGGGACAGGGGAGATTCCATACTAGGAAACACCATATATTTT
15 | TRBD1 | TRBJ1-2 | - | TRBV28 | CASSLLKGGPFGYTF | TGTGCCAGCAGTTTGCTGAAAGGGGGCCCTTTTGGCTACACCTTC
13 | - | TRBJ2-5 | - | TRBV14 | CASSQQGGETQYF | TGTGCCAGCAGCCAACAGGGGGGAGAGACCCAGTACTTC
15 | - | TRBJ1-5 | - | TRBV28 | CASSFEGAQYQPQHF | TGTGCCAGCAGTTTCGAAGGGGCGCAGTATCAGCCCCAGCATTTT
13 | - | TRBJ1-2 | - | TRBV25-1 | CASSESGRYGYTF | TGTGCCAGCAGTGAGTCAGGAAGATATGGCTACACCTTC
13 | - | TRBJ2-3 | - | TRBV14 | CASSQDLGYTQYF | TGTGCCAGCAGCCAAGATCTTGGCTATACGCAGTATTTT
16 | TRBD1 | TRBJ2-1 | - | TRBV2 | CASTGMTGTPYNEQFF | TGTGCCAGCACTGGAATGACAGGGACCCCCTACAATGAGCAGTTCTTC
14 | - | TRBJ1-1 | - | TRBV4-2 | CASSQETVYTEAFF | TGTGCCAGCAGCCAAGAGACGGTTTACACTGAAGCTTTCTTT
15 | TRBD1 | TRBJ1-2 | - | TRBV9 | CASSGTGGANYGYTF | TGTGCCAGCAGCGGAACAGGGGGAGCTAACTATGGCTACACCTTC
15 | TRBD1 | TRBJ1-6 | - | TRBV5-6 | CASSKGDRDDSPLHF | TGTGCCAGCAGCAAGGGGGACAGGGATGATTCACCCCTCCACTTT
13 | - | TRBJ2-5 | - | TRBV2 | CASSALYQETQYF | TGTGCCAGCAGTGCCCTGTACCAAGAGACCCAGTACTTC
16 | - | TRBJ2-1 | - | TRBV5-1 | CASSLVAGVTYNEQFF | TGCGCCAGCAGCTTGGTGGCAGGGGTCACCTACAATGAGCAGTTCTTC
16 | - | TRBJ2-2 | once | TRBV5-1 | CASSLEGAGRRGELFF | TGCGCCAGCAGCTTGGAAGGGGCAGGGAGACGCGGGGAGCTGTTTTTT
15 | - | TRBJ1-2 | - | TRBV9 | CASSVAGTANYGYTF | TGTGCCAGCAGCGTAGCTGGAACCGCTAACTATGGCTACACCTTC
14 | - | TRBJ2-7 | - | TRBV30 | CAWSPGGAGDEQYF | TGTGCCTGGAGTCCTGGGGGGGCTGGCGACGAGCAGTACTTC
14 | TRBD1 | TRBJ2-3 | - | TRBV5-1 | CASSPNRGQDTQYF | TGCGCCAGCAGCCCGAACAGGGGGCAGGATACGCAGTATTTT
15 | TRBD2 | TRBJ2-7 | - | TRBV19 | CASSKSSGGSYEQYF | TGTGCCAGTAGTAAATCAAGCGGGGGCTCCTACGAGCAGTACTTC
13 | - | TRBJ1-2 | - | TRBV5-4 | CASSPGGSYGYTF | TGTGCCAGCAGCCCCGGCGGGAGCTATGGCTACACCTTC
15 | - | TRBJ2-1 | once | TRBV11-2 | CASSLARPSYNEQFF | TGTGCCAGCAGCTTAGCTAGGCCTTCCTACAATGAGCAGTTCTTC
18 | - | TRBJ1-1 | - | TRBV11-2 | CASSLLKTERRVNTEAFF | TGTGCCAGCAGCTTACTTAAGACAGAAAGGCGGGTGAACACTGAAGCTTTCTTT
17 | TRBD2 | TRBJ2-7 | - | TRBV5-1 | CASSYSGTSGGAYEQYF | TGCGCCAGCAGCTACTCCGGGACTAGCGGGGGCGCCTACGAGCAGTACTTC
12 | - | TRBJ2-2 | - | TRBV4-2 | CASSQQNGELFF | TGTGCCAGCAGCCAACAGAACGGGGAGCTGTTTTTT
14 | - | TRBJ2-7 | - | TRBV5-4 | CASSIRTASYEQYF | TGTGCCAGCAGCATCAGGACGGCCTCCTACGAGCAGTACTTC
14 | - | TRBJ2-5 | - | TRBV9 | CASSFDSGGWTQYF | TGTGCCAGCAGCTTTGACAGCGGCGGGTGGACCCAGTACTTC
10 | - | TRBJ2-3 | - | TRBV6-1 | CAAQRDTQYF | TGTGCCGCTCAGAGAGATACGCAGTATTTT
11 | - | TRBJ2-7 | - | TRBV30 | CAWRWGYEQYF | TGTGCCTGGAGATGGGGCTACGAGCAGTACTTC
12 | TRBD1 | TRBJ1-2 | - | TRBV29-1 | CSVEGQPYGYTF | TGCAGCGTTGAGGGACAGCCCTATGGCTACACCTTC
13 | TRBD1 | TRBJ2-7 | - | TRBV6-5 | CASSSRTGNEQYF | TGTGCCAGCAGTTCCAGGACAGGGAACGAGCAGTACTTC
16 | - | TRBJ1-6 | - | TRBV6-1 | CASSEAPRGGHSPLHF | TGTGCCAGCAGTGAAGCCCCGAGGGGGGGACATTCACCCCTCCACTTT
14 | - | TRBJ2-3 | - | TRBV5-4 | CASSLGQGAGTQYF | TGTGCCAGCAGCTTGGGGCAGGGTGCAGGTACGCAGTATTTT
14 | - | TRBJ1-2 | - | TRBV12-5 | CASGFVPSNYGYTF | TGTGCTAGTGGTTTCGTCCCTTCTAACTATGGCTACACCTTC
12 | TRBD1 | TRBJ2-7 | - | TRBV10-3 | CATGTGVYEQYF | TGTGCCACCGGGACAGGGGTCTACGAGCAGTACTTC
13 | - | TRBJ2-5 | - | TRBV7-3 | CASSLIPTETQYF | TGTGCCAGCAGCTTAATCCCTACGGAGACCCAGTACTTC
15 | - | TRBJ1-1 | - | TRBV19 | CASSIDSPAGTEAFF | TGTGCCAGTAGTATAGATTCACCGGCTGGCACTGAAGCTTTCTTT
14 | TRBD2 | TRBJ2-1 | - | TRBV5-1 | CASSLFGGSDVQFF | TGCGCCAGCAGCTTGTTCGGCGGGAGTGATGTGCAGTTCTTC
14 | - | TRBJ1-6 | - | TRBV6-5 | CASGGSSYNSPLHF | TGTGCCAGCGGGGGAAGCTCCTATAATTCACCCCTCCACTTT
17 | - | TRBJ1-6 | - | TRBV9 | CASSVAGQSSYNSPLHF | TGTGCCAGCAGCGTAGCTGGACAGAGCTCCTATAATTCACCCCTCCACTTT
11 | - | TRBJ2-7 | - | TRBV30 | CAWGTGYEQYF | TGTGCCTGGGGAACAGGATACGAGCAGTACTTC
15 | - | TRBJ2-7 | once | TRBV6-5 | CASSYYRGGTHEQYF | TGTGCCAGCAGTTACTACAGGGGGGGAACCCACGAGCAGTACTTC
18 | - | TRBJ1-6 | - | TRBV27 | CASSYWTGSGSYNSPLHF | TGTGCCAGCAGTTATTGGACGGGGAGTGGGTCCTATAATTCACCCCTCCACTTT
15 | - | TRBJ1-5 | - | TRBV30 | CAWSVGISSTQPQHF | TGTGCCTGGAGTGTAGGAATCAGCTCGACTCAGCCCCAGCATTTT
13 | - | TRBJ2-7 | - | TRBV11-2 | CASSLSSYYEQYF | TGTGCCAGCAGCTTAAGCTCTTACTACGAGCAGTACTTC
15 | - | TRBJ2-2 | - | TRBV5-1 | CASSLAIMNTGELFF | TGCGCCAGCAGCTTGGCTATCATGAACACCGGGGAGCTGTTTTTT